The 17 T cell receptor beta chains given below trace back to one sample, sequenced in a study of shared clonotypes between healthy human individuals. Generated by immunoSEQ multiplex PCR, the TCRdb table keeps only in-frame clones and is missing some. The sample gives a few million clones, 90% to 95% of which show up once; over 0.12% is in the top ten. Sequences were obtained from naive CD4+ T cells sorted from blood. Sample subset: CD45RA+ positively selected. The receptors originated from a man between 18 and 35 years old in good health.

On this clone: The junction departs from the called germline gene at one end, perhaps through a read error. The gene calls are TRBV7-7 and TRBJ2-7, with TRBD1 matching over 12 bases. This CDR3 contains 15 residues. CDR1 and CDR2 (germline): SSHAT, FNYEAQ (reference sequence). The CDR3 spells CASSRGQGAFYEQYF. In DNA, the CDR3 is TGTGCTAGCAGTCGGGGACAGGGGGCATTCTACGAGCAGTACTTC.

The V call is TRBV7-2, the J call TRBJ2-1; tentative D call: TRBD2 (6 bases). The V and J ends lost 1 base and 4 bases respectively, with 20 bases between them. There are 18 residues in the CDR3. CDR1 and CDR2 (germline): SGHTA, FQGNSA. The CDR3 region is CASSLVHSASVSYNEQFF. As DNA, the CDR3 is TGTGCCAGCAGCTTAGTGCATTCGGCTAGCGTTTCGTACAATGAGCAGTTCTTC.

CDR3 DNA sequence: TGTGCCAGCAGCTTACGACCAGGGACAGGGGGTAGCAATCAGCCCCAGCATTTT. Amino acid sequence: CASSLRPGTGGSNQPQHF. The chain combines TRBV7-2 with TRBJ1-5; 11 bases are shared with TRBD1. The junction had 6 bases not matched to a gene; V was cut back by 2 bases and J by 0 bases. The CDR3 consists of 18 residues. Germline CDR1 and CDR2: SGHTA and FQGNSA.

This chain uses TRBV5-4 with TRBJ2-7, with unresolved D. Germline values: CDR1 SGHNT, CDR2 YYREEE (reference sequence). This CDR3 comprises 16 residues. V was pared by 0 bases and J by 4 bases, with 17 bases between. The CDR3 DNA follows: TGTGCCAGCAGCTTGGGTCGGCGATCAAAGGATTACGAGCAGTACTTC. Its translation is CASSLGRRSKDYEQYF. Full variable domain (remainder filled in from reference TRBV5-4 and TRBJ2-7): ETGVTQSPTHLIKTRGQQVTLRCSSQSGHNTVSWYQQALGQGPQFIFQYYREEENGRGNFPPRFSGLQFPNYSSELNVNALELDDSALYLCASSLGRRSKDYEQYFGPGTRLTVT.

Written as DNA, the CDR3 is TGTGCCAGCAGTTCGGTCCGGGACAGGGATGAAAAACTGTTTTTT. It encodes CASSSVRDRDEKLFF. The chain is built from TRBV5-4 and TRBJ1-4; 9 nucleotides line up with TRBD1. The CDR3 extends over 15 amino acids. Germline CDR1 SGHNT, CDR2 YYREEE (reference sequence). V lost 5 bases and J lost 6; bases outside the gene matches: 8.

As DNA, the CDR3 is TGTGCCAGCAGCTTAAGCCCTGCGGAGACCCAGTACTTC. Its translation is CASSLSPAETQYF. The rearrangement links TRBV7-2 to TRBJ2-5; D unclear. Per the germline V gene, CDR1 is SGHTA and CDR2 is FQGNSA. The germline V and J ends were trimmed by 2 bases and 5 bases, with 9 bases remaining between them. This CDR3 has 13 amino acids.

The rearrangement joins TRBV5-1 to TRBJ1-3; 7 bases match TRBD1. V lost 5 bases, J lost 0 bases, and 8 bases stayed unmatched. Per germline, CDR1 SGHRS and CDR2 YFSETQ. This CDR3 region has 16 residues. For the CDR3, the DNA is TGCGCCAGCAGTTTACAGGGGCCCCTCTCTGGAAACACCATATATTTT. Residues: CASSLQGPLSGNTIYF.

Concerning this clone: Other DNA sequences from this sample encode an identical CDR3 as well. The chain combines TRBV20-1 with TRBJ1-1; D might be TRBD1 (5 bases). CDR1 and CDR2 from the germline V gene are DFQATT and SNEGSKA (reference sequence). The CDR3 contains 11 residues. V gave up 6 bases and J gave up 6 bases, with 11 bases separating them. CDR3 coding DNA: TGCAGTGCCCGGGGGGGGTCTGAAGCTTTCTTT. Amino acid sequence: CSARGGSEAFF.

The chain carries TRBV5-1 and TRBJ1-2; TRBD1 matches at 8 bases. The CDR3 consists of 16 residues. Trimming took 3 bases from V and 4 from J; bases not matched to a gene: 11. CDR1 is SGHRS and CDR2 is YFSETQ in the germline V gene. The DNA of the CDR3 is TGCGCCAGCAGCTCACTAGGGACAGGCCTAGCCTATGGCTACACCTTC. It encodes CASSSLGTGLAYGYTF.

This chain links TRBV4-3 with TRBJ2-2, with D unclear. CDR3 length: 12 amino acids. Germline V lookup: CDR1 LGHNA, CDR2 YSLEER. With 1 base removed from V and 6 bases from J, the gap between germline ends came to 3 bases. The CDR3 region is CASSQGPGELFF. The CDR3 DNA sequence: TGCGCCAGCAGCCAAGGTCCCGGGGAGCTGTTTTTT.

The V gene is TRBV15, the J gene TRBJ2-7; 12 bases are a match to TRBD2. Germline V gene sequence: CDR1 LNHNV, CDR2 YYDKDF (reference sequence). V shed 3 bases and J 6 bases; nucleotides not matched to a gene: 3. The CDR3 extends over 14 amino acids. Here the CDR3 reads CATSSELAGGEQYF. In DNA form, the CDR3 reads TGTGCCACCAGCAGCGAACTAGCGGGAGGCGAGCAGTACTTC.

The chain recombines TRBV15 with TRBJ1-1; D is possibly TRBD1 (6 bases). Germline values: CDR1 LNHNV, CDR2 YYDKDF (reference sequence). This CDR3 is built from 15 residues. V was shortened by 8 bases and J by 0 bases, with 16 bases between the two germline ends. The CDR3 protein is CATALDRIMNTEAFF. DNA of the CDR3: TGTGCCACCGCCTTAGACAGGATTATGAACACTGAAGCTTTCTTT.

In its sample, this clone was seen a few times. This rearrangement joins TRBV5-6 to TRBJ2-7; D is unclear. Trimming pared 4 bases from V and 2 bases from J, leaving 7 bases between. Germline V gene sequence: CDR1 SGHDT, CDR2 YYEEEE. The CDR3 extends over 12 amino acids. CDR3 nucleotides: TGTGCCAGCAGCATTGAACCCTACGAGCAGTACTTC. Its protein product is CASSIEPYEQYF.

This clone was detected only once. The chain is built from TRBV10-3 and TRBJ2-5, with D unresolved. Matching the DNA end better, TRBJ2-7 makes the J call doubtful. Looked up from germline, CDR1 is ENHRY and CDR2 is SYGVKD. The length of the CDR3 is 14 residues. Here the CDR3 DNA reads TGTGCCATCAGTGAGGGAAGCGACTCCTACGAGCAGTACTTC. Translated: CAISEGSDSYEQYF.

The CDR3 here is CASSLARQGLSYNEQFF. CDR3 in DNA: TGTGCCAGCAGCTTGGCTAGACAGGGGCTTTCCTACAATGAGCAGTTCTTC. The chain recombines TRBV5-6 with TRBJ2-1; 8 bases are shared with TRBD1. V lost 0 bases and J lost 1; bases outside the gene matches: 6. CDR3 size: 17 residues. Germline CDR1 SGHDT, CDR2 YYEEEE.

The chain carries TRBV5-1 and TRBJ2-1, with 12 bases lining up with TRBD2. CDR3 length: 17 amino acids. Per the germline V gene, CDR1 is SGHRS and CDR2 is YFSETQ. The junction had 13 bases not matched to a gene; V was cut back by 3 bases and J by 9 bases. The CDR3 region is CASSWAPGLAGLSEQFF. The CDR3 DNA is TGCGCCAGCAGCTGGGCCCCTGGACTAGCGGGACTTTCTGAGCAGTTCTTC. Drawing the rest from reference TRBV5-1 and TRBJ2-1, the complete variable domain is KAGVTQTPRYLIKTRGQQVTLSCSPISGHRSVSWYQQTPGQGLQFLFEYFSETQRNKGNFPGRFSGRQFSNSRSEMNVSTLELGDSALYLCASSWAPGLAGLSEQFFGPGTRLTVL.

This sequence joins TRBV28 and TRBJ1-1; D gene ambiguous. CDR3 size: 14 residues. The V end lost 2 bases, the J end lost 6 bases, and 13 bases lay between the germline ends. Germline CDR1 and CDR2: MDHEN and SYDVKM. The CDR3 is CASSLATPVAEAFF. Written as DNA, the CDR3 is TGTGCCAGCAGTTTAGCAACTCCGGTCGCTGAAGCTTTCTTT.